The 28 T cell receptor beta chains below come from one sample, sequenced in a study of T-cell memory formation after mild COVID-19 (dated by TCRdb to the early 2020s). Libraries came from 5' RACE. TCRdb records Illumina NovaSeq 6000 as the sequencer. The public reads were reanalyzed by TCRdb: fastp trimming at Q25, MiXCR alignment, in-frame beta chains only. Each record represents a unique CDR3 protein, reported with the most common genes and DNA among its rows. Here the sample has roughly 600,000 distinct CDR3 sequences; roughly 17% occur a single time. The ten largest clones represent more than 10% of the sample. Material for sequencing was PBMCs or a T cell subset sorted from them (not recorded which). These TCRs come from an adult woman who had mild COVID-19 (a few samples of this study predate the infection). The sample titles of this study are shuffled in the database, so cell type and time point are left out; the donor was told from shared clones.

This chain links TRBV10-3 with TRBJ1-1; D call uncertain. Germline CDR1 and CDR2: ENHRY and SYGVKD. The CDR3 runs to 11 residues. The V and J ends lost 3 bases and 11 bases respectively, with 10 bases between them. The DNA of the CDR3 is TGTGCCATCAGTGAAGGCCTCTCGGCTTTCTTT. This sequence encodes CAISEGLSAFF.

The V call is TRBV12-3 or TRBV12-4, the J call TRBJ2-7; 9 nucleotides match TRBD2. This CDR3 comprises 13 residues. V gave up 3 bases and J gave up 5 bases; unmatched junction bases: 2. In DNA form, the CDR3 reads TGTGCCAGCAGTTTTAGCGGGAGCAACGAGCAGTACTTC. Its translation is CASSFSGSNEQYF.

This clonotype was seen only a few times. This rearrangement joins TRBV5-1 to TRBJ2-1; perhaps TRBD1 as D (5 bases). Germline assignment: CDR1 SGHRS and CDR2 YFSETQ. The CDR3 contains 14 residues. V lost 9 bases, J lost 9 bases, and 22 bases lay in between. In nucleotides, the CDR3 is TGCGCCACCAAGCCGTCAGGGTTGGTTGGTGAGCAGTTCTTC. Its translation: CATKPSGLVGEQFF.

This clonotype was observed a handful of times. The chain couples TRBV7-9 to TRBJ1-2, with D maybe TRBD1 (5 bases). The germline V gene has CDR1 SEHNR and CDR2 FQNEAQ (reference sequence). This CDR3 contains 16 residues. The ends were cut back, 5 bases at V and 4 bases at J, with 20 bases in the middle. The CDR3 DNA is TGTGCCAGCAGCGAAGTCCGGGGGATGGGGAGCTATGGCTACACCTTC. It translates to CASSEVRGMGSYGYTF.

This clonotype was picked up a small number of times. This chain joins TRBV7-9 and TRBJ1-1; tentative D call: TRBD1 (5 bases). The germline V and J ends were trimmed by 6 bases and 1 base, with 12 bases remaining between them. The CDR3 runs 14 residues. Germline CDR1 and CDR2: SEHNR and FQNEAQ (reference sequence). The CDR3: CASREPTENTEAFF. CDR3 sequence (DNA): TGTGCCAGCAGAGAACCGACAGAGAACACTGAAGCTTTCTTT.

This clonotype was detected only a few times. The chain links TRBV15 to TRBJ2-5, with D perhaps TRBD1 (5 bases). The CDR3 consists of 15 residues. Between the trimmed V and J ends, which lost 3 bases and 5 bases, there was a span of 16 bases. The germline V gene encodes CDR1 LNHNV and CDR2 YYDKDF (reference sequence). The CDR3 DNA follows: TGTGCCACCAGCAGTACGACAGTACCCGAGGAGACCCAGTACTTC. This codes for CATSSTTVPEETQYF.

This clonotype was detected a few times. This rearrangement joins TRBV20-1 to TRBJ2-1; TRBD1 agrees at 7 bases. With V trimmed by 3 bases and J by 7 bases, 12 bases remained unmatched. The germline V gene encodes CDR1 DFQATT and CDR2 SNEGSKA (reference sequence). The CDR3 length is 15 residues. The CDR3 loop is CSARYPHRGNNEQFF. CDR3 sequence (DNA): TGCAGTGCTAGGTACCCCCACAGGGGTAATAATGAGCAGTTCTTC.

This clonotype has a handful of counts. The V call is TRBV7-8, the J call TRBJ1-1; no definite D call. Trimming took off 1 base at V and 0 bases at J, with 9 bases between the two ends. The germline V gene encodes CDR1 SGHVS and CDR2 FQNEAQ. CDR3 length: 15 residues. The CDR3 coding sequence is TGTGCCAGCAGCTTAGATCCGGTTTTGAACACTGAAGCTTTCTTT. It is translated as CASSLDPVLNTEAFF.

Many counts were recorded for this clonotype. The V and J genes are TRBV25-1 and TRBJ2-7; 9 positions match TRBD2. This CDR3 is built from 14 residues. Germline CDR1 MGHDK, CDR2 SYGVNS. The J segment lost 5 bases and the V segment lost 4 bases, leaving 6 bases of the junction unmatched. CDR3 protein: CASSVAGENHEQYF. The DNA of the CDR3 is TGTGCCAGCAGTGTAGCGGGAGAGAATCACGAGCAGTACTTC.

V gene TRBV4-3 combines with J gene TRBJ2-7; maybe TRBD2 (5 bases). The germline CDR1 and CDR2 sequences are LGHNA and YSLEER. This CDR3 comprises 15 residues. Trimming left V 0 bases short and J 4 bases short, with 13 bases between. CDR3 loop: CASSQDLNPGYEQYF. The CDR3, as DNA: TGCGCCAGCAGCCAAGATCTAAATCCGGGATACGAGCAGTACTTC.

The J gene is TRBJ2-5, the V gene TRBV2, with D unresolved. The CDR3 has 15 residues. CDR1 is SNHLY, CDR2 FYNNEI, per germline. V was cut by 0 bases and J by 5 bases, with 13 bases left in between. The CDR3 is CASSEALVVQETQYF. In nucleotides, the CDR3 is TGTGCCAGCAGTGAAGCCCTAGTTGTTCAGGAGACCCAGTACTTC.

This clonotype was counted between two and nine times. Possible read error: a much larger clone is one base away. The rearrangement uses TRBV9 and TRBJ2-5; D perhaps matches TRBD1 (6 bases). V dropped 4 bases and J dropped 0 bases, with 10 bases sitting between them. This CDR3 is 14 amino acids long. Germline values: CDR1 SGDLS, CDR2 YYNGEE. The CDR3 coding sequence is TGTGCCAGCAGCCCCCGGGACAACCAAGAGACCCAGTACTTC. It is translated as CASSPRDNQETQYF.

This clonotype appeared a few times. The chain combines TRBV4-1 with TRBJ1-1; D is undetermined. In germline, CDR1 is MGHRA, CDR2 YSYEKL. With 0 bases removed from V and 0 bases from J, the gap between germline ends came to 8 bases. This CDR3 is 15 amino acids long. The CDR3, as DNA: TGCGCCAGCAGCCAAGAAGGGAACATGAACACTGAAGCTTTCTTT. Translation gives CASSQEGNMNTEAFF.

This clonotype occurred many times. The chain employs TRBV5-1 and TRBJ2-1; D not resolved. V was shortened by 4 bases and J by 1 base, with 12 bases between the two germline ends. CDR1 and CDR2 from the germline V gene are SGHRS and YFSETQ. The CDR3 extends over 15 amino acids. The CDR3 DNA is TGCGCCAGCAGCGCTGCGGTGGGTTCCTACAATGAGCAGTTCTTC. Amino acid sequence: CASSAAVGSYNEQFF.

This clonotype was observed a few times. The J gene is TRBJ2-1, the V gene TRBV7-9, with D possibly being TRBD2 (6 bases). The germline V and J ends were trimmed by 5 bases and 0 bases, with 23 bases remaining between them. The CDR3 has 19 amino acids. CDR1 and CDR2 from the germline V gene are SEHNR and FQNEAQ (reference sequence). CDR3 region: CASSPRLSVRDGSYNEQFF. CDR3 sequence (DNA): TGTGCCAGCAGCCCGCGTTTGAGTGTGCGGGACGGCTCCTACAATGAGCAGTTCTTC.

V and J are TRBV7-9 and TRBJ1-2; weak D call: TRBD1 (6 bases). The V end lost 0 bases, the J end lost 7 bases, and 12 bases lay between the germline ends. Germline V gives CDR1 SEHNR, CDR2 FQNEAQ (reference sequence). This CDR3 is 14 amino acids long. CDR3 protein: CASSLADRLAGYTF. In DNA, the CDR3 is TGTGCCAGCAGCTTAGCAGACAGGTTAGCTGGCTACACCTTC.

This clonotype was found a few times. This chain connects TRBV12-3 or TRBV12-4 to TRBJ2-5; perhaps TRBD2 as D (5 bases). V gave up 5 bases and J gave up 0 bases, with 7 bases separating them. The CDR3 runs 13 residues. The CDR3 here is CASSRRNQETQYF. In DNA, the CDR3 is TGTGCCAGCAGTAGGAGGAACCAAGAGACCCAGTACTTC.

The chain joins TRBV10-3 to TRBJ1-4, with D possibly matching TRBD1 (6 bases). Trimming shortened V by 5 bases and J by 6 bases, and 13 bases separated the two germline ends. There are 14 residues in the CDR3. Germline V gene sequence: CDR1 ENHRY, CDR2 SYGVKD. This chain's CDR3 is CAISPGALDEKLFF. The CDR3 nucleotides read TGTGCCATCAGTCCAGGGGCGTTGGATGAAAAACTGTTTTTT.

The chain carries TRBV24-1 and TRBJ2-2, with a weak D call TRBD1 (6 bases). Looked up from germline, CDR1 is KGHDR and CDR2 is SFDVKD. Trimming shortened V by 3 bases and J by 1 base, and 8 bases separated the two germline ends. This CDR3 is built from 15 residues. CDR3 sequence (DNA): TGTGCCACCAGTGATGTACAGGGGAACACCGGGGAGCTGTTTTTT. Its protein product is CATSDVQGNTGELFF.

This clonotype occurred a few times. This chain links TRBV20-1 with TRBJ2-3, with D uncertain. Germline values: CDR1 DFQATT, CDR2 SNEGSKA (reference sequence). This CDR3 comprises 13 residues. Deletions cut 6 bases from V and 0 bases from J, with 10 bases between. The CDR3 bases are TGCAGTGCCCCACCCTATAGCACAGATACGCAGTATTTT. This encodes CSAPPYSTDTQYF.

V usage is TRBV20-1 and J usage is TRBJ2-1, with D tentatively TRBD2 (5 bases). Trimming took off 3 bases at V and 8 bases at J, with 5 bases between the two ends. The germline V gene encodes CDR1 DFQATT and CDR2 SNEGSKA (reference sequence). The CDR3 totals 10 residues. The CDR3 DNA follows: TGCAGTGCTAGCGGGGATGAGCAGTTCTTC. Amino acid sequence: CSASGDEQFF.

This chain connects TRBV7-6 to TRBJ2-7; no firm D call. The CDR3 contains 15 residues. CDR1 and CDR2 from the germline V gene are SGHVS and FNYEAQ. Trimming cost V 5 bases and J 5 bases, with 19 bases left between them. The CDR3 nucleotides read TGTGCCAGCAGCCCATACCGGGCCTCGGGCCACGAGCAGTACTTC. Encoded protein: CASSPYRASGHEQYF. Variable domain in full (rest from reference TRBV7-6 and TRBJ2-7): GAGVSQSPRYKVTKRGQDVALRCDPISGHVSLYWYRQALGQGPEFLTYFNYEAQQDKSGLPNDRFSAERPEGSISTLTIQRTEQRDSAMYRCASSPYRASGHEQYFGPGTRLTVT.

In this sample, this clonotype turned up many times. The chain is built from TRBV7-8 and TRBJ2-3; tentative D call: TRBD1 (6 bases). The germline V gene has CDR1 SGHVS and CDR2 FQNEAQ. V was cut by 5 bases and J by 2 bases, with 17 bases left in between. This CDR3 spans 16 amino acids. CDR3 sequence (DNA): TGTGCCAGCAGCAGGACTGGCGCAGGGGCCACAGATACGCAGTATTTT. This gives the protein CASSRTGAGATDTQYF.

This clonotype has at least ten counts. The genes are TRBV25-1 and TRBJ2-3, with TRBD2 identical over 8 bases. The ends lost 4 bases at V and 5 bases at J; junction bases unmatched: 5. Germline V lookup: CDR1 MGHDK, CDR2 SYGVNS. The CDR3 runs to 14 residues. CDR3 sequence reads: CASSVGLGGDTQYF. The CDR3 DNA sequence: TGTGCCAGCAGTGTGGGACTAGGAGGAGATACGCAGTATTTT.

This clonotype showed up just a few times. The chain joins TRBV29-1 to TRBJ2-7; D gene unclear. With 2 bases removed from V and 4 bases from J, the gap between germline ends came to 9 bases. This CDR3 comprises 12 residues. Germline values: CDR1 SQVTM, CDR2 ANQGSEA. The CDR3 region has the DNA TGCAGCGTTGAAATGGGAAGGTACGAGCAGTACTTC. As protein: CSVEMGRYEQYF.

This clonotype was seen only a few times. Germline and junction disagree at one end, which may indicate a read error. The gene calls are TRBV7-6 and TRBJ2-3; 7 bases agree with TRBD1. CDR1 and CDR2 from the germline V gene are SGHVS and FNYEAQ. The CDR3 length is 14 residues. The CDR3 spells CTSSPGTAGDTQYF. CDR3 coding DNA: TGTACCAGCAGCCCCGGGACAGCAGGAGATACGCAGTATTTT.

This clonotype has ten or more counts. The chain employs TRBV6-4 and TRBJ2-5; 9 positions agree with TRBD1. The CDR3 is 15 amino acids. V shed 3 bases, J shed 4 bases, and the junction held 6 bases outside the gene matches. The V gene's germline CDR1 is MRHNA and CDR2 SNTAGT. CDR3 bases: TGTGCCAGCAGTGAAAACAGGGGGCCCGGAGAGACCCAGTACTTC. Protein sequence: CASSENRGPGETQYF.

The chain carries TRBV12-5 and TRBJ1-1, with D unclear. Trimming removed 0 bases from V and 4 bases from J, with 12 bases in between. The CDR3 covers 15 residues. Germline CDR1 and CDR2: LGHNT and FRNRAP. Here the CDR3 DNA reads TGTGCTAGTGGTTTGGTACTAGGGAAAAGCACTGAAGCTTTCTTT. This sequence encodes CASGLVLGKSTEAFF. Together with reference TRBV12-5 and TRBJ1-1, the CDR3 gives the full variable domain: DARVTQTPRHKVTEMGQEVTMRCQPILGHNTVFWYRQTMMQGLELLAYFRNRAPLDDSGMPKDRFSAEMPDATLATLKIQPSEPRDSAVYFCASGLVLGKSTEAFFGQGTRLTVV.